One T cell receptor beta chain is described in this entry. Antigen specificity is unknown. V dropped 3 bases and J dropped 5 bases, with 10 bases sitting between them. CDR3 length: 13 amino acids. The entry originates in a study of T cells after yellow fever vaccination. Overall study: For low cell numbers, libraries were made with SMART-Seq v4 Ultra Low Input. Study-level points and caveats: Relatively few clonotypes were ones that appeared in both CD4 and CD8 compartments. Sorted repertoires could include abundant contaminating clonotypes from bulk cells.

Synthesis of TCR cDNA relied on 5'RACE template switching, which attached a universal primer site and UMIs. Each CDR3 protein gets one entry after TCRdb re-called the 5' RACE reads with MiXCR. The data show about 350,000 distinct CDR3 sequences, about 8.3% seen once. The V and J genes are TRBV12-3 or TRBV12-4 and TRBJ1-2; the D gene is possibly TRBD1 (5 bases). The sequence was collected from a man between 18 and 35 years old who received the YFV17D yellow fever vaccine. Sequences were derived from PBMCs, sampled roughly 47 days after the first yellow fever vaccination. The CDR3 reads CASSFGAGYGYTF. CDR3 DNA sequence: TGTGCCAGCAGTTTCGGGGCGGGATATGGCTACACCTTC.